Listed here are 9 T cell receptor beta chains from one sample, sequenced in a study of blood T cell repertoires in COVID-19. Repertoires were generated with immunoSEQ multiplex PCR, while TCRdb's copy carries only in-frame clones and drops some. This table has roughly 100,000 clones, less than 90% appearing once. The sequenced sample consisted of peripheral blood. These receptors all come from a man between 45 and 60 years old with acute or convalescent COVID-19.

The V and J genes are TRBV2 and TRBJ1-5; TRBD1 matches at 8 bases. CDR3 size: 14 residues. V lost 7 bases, J lost 6 bases, and 8 bases stayed unmatched. Germline V gene sequence: CDR1 SNHLY, CDR2 FYNNEI. The CDR3 coding sequence is TGTGCCAGCAAAGGACAGGGCGATCCTCAGCCCCAGCATTTT. Translating it yields CASKGQGDPQPQHF.

The chain employs TRBV3-1 (or the pseudogene TRBV3-2) and TRBJ2-7, with TRBD2 as a possible D gene (6 bases). Germline V gene sequence: CDR1 LGHDT, CDR2 YNNKEL (reference sequence). This CDR3 has 13 amino acids. Between the trimmed V and J ends, which lost 3 bases and 6 bases, there was a span of 12 bases. The CDR3, as DNA: TGTGCCAGCAGCCATTCATCTAGCGTCGAGCAGTACTTC. It yields the protein CASSHSSSVEQYF.

About this clone: Other DNA sequences of this sample code for an identical CDR3. The J gene is TRBJ1-1, the V gene TRBV2; TRBD1 is a possible D gene (5 bases). Trimming removed 2 bases from V and 1 base from J, with 8 bases in between. Germline-derived CDR1 and CDR2 are SNHLY and FYNNEI. CDR3 length equals 14 residues. CDR3 coding DNA: TGTGCCAGCAGTGAAAGAGACAGGAACACTGAAGCTTTCTTT. Its protein product is CASSERDRNTEAFF. Supplemented by reference TRBV2 and TRBJ1-1, the full variable domain reads EPEVTQTPSHQVTQMGQEVILRCVPISNHLYFYWYRQILGQKVEFLVSFYNNEISEKSEIFDDQFSVERPDGSNFTLKIRSTKLEDSAMYFCASSERDRNTEAFFGQGTRLTVV.

V and J are TRBV6-5 and TRBJ2-1; 11 nucleotides line up with TRBD2. CDR1 is MNHEY, CDR2 SVGAGI, per germline. The CDR3 has 14 amino acids. Trimming removed 4 bases from V and 5 bases from J; junction bases left unmatched: 1. The CDR3 loop reads CASSLTSGNNEQFF. The CDR3 bases are TGTGCCAGCAGTTTGACTAGCGGGAACAATGAGCAGTTCTTC.

The sample holds one count of this clone. Lacking the conserved final phenylalanine or tryptophan, this CDR3 likely reflects a read error. The CDR3 is CASSAQGLLTEAFL. In DNA, the CDR3 is TGCGCCAGCAGCGCACAGGGTTTGCTCACTGAAGCTTTCCTT. This chain uses TRBV5-1 with TRBJ1-1; weak D call: TRBD1 (6 bases). V was pared by 4 bases and J by 4 bases, with 14 bases between. CDR1 is SGHRS, CDR2 YFSETQ, per germline. CDR3 length equals 14 residues.

V and J are TRBV2 and TRBJ1-5; tentative D call: TRBD1 (5 bases). Germline V gene lookup returns CDR1 SNHLY and CDR2 FYNNEI. This CDR3 has 13 amino acids. The germline V and J ends were trimmed by 6 bases and 8 bases, with 14 bases remaining between them. The CDR3 DNA follows: TGTGCCAGCAGCGCCAAACCCAGGGAGCCCCAGCATTTT. Its translation is CASSAKPREPQHF.

This chain links TRBV20-1 with TRBJ1-2; 11 bases match TRBD1. The CDR3 loop spans 15 amino acids. In germline, CDR1 is DFQATT, CDR2 SNEGSKA (reference sequence). Trimming cost V 3 bases and J 3 bases; bases outside gene matches: 6. The CDR3 coding sequence is TGCAGTGCTAGTGATAGGACAGGGGGCTACTATGGCTACACCTTC. Protein: CSASDRTGGYYGYTF.

This clone has only a few counts. The chain couples TRBV24-1 to TRBJ2-7; TRBD2 agrees at 11 bases. Germline V gene sequence: CDR1 KGHDR, CDR2 SFDVKD. CDR3 size: 17 residues. J lost 6 bases, V lost 3 bases, and 12 bases had no gene match. The chain's CDR3 is CATSDNPPTSGKLEQYF. The CDR3 DNA reads TGTGCCACCAGTGATAACCCCCCGACTAGCGGGAAACTCGAGCAGTACTTC.

The gene calls are TRBV24-1 and TRBJ2-2; D possibly corresponds to TRBD2 (5 bases). V dropped 4 bases and J dropped 9 bases, with 11 bases sitting between them. The CDR3 is made up of 13 amino acids. Per the germline V gene, CDR1 is KGHDR and CDR2 is SFDVKD. CDR3 in DNA: TGTGCCACCAGTGACCGACGGGGTAGGGAGCTGTTTTTT. This gives the protein CATSDRRGRELFF.